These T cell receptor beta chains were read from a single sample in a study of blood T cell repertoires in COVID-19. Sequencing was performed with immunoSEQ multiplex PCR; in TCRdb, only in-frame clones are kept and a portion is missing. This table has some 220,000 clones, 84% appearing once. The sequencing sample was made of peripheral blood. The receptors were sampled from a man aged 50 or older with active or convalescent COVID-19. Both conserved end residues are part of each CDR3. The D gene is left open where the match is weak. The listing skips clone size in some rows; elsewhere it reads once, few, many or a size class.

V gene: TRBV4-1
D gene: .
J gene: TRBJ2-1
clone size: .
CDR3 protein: CASSQKVDRSEYNEQFF
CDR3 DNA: TGCGCCAGCAGCCAAAAAGTGGACAGATCAGAATACAATGAGCAGTTCTTC

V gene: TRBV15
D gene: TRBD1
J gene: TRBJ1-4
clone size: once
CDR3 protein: CATSRASGRGNEKLFF
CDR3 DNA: TGTGCCACCAGCAGAGCTTCTGGCAGGGGGAATGAAAAACTGTTTTTT

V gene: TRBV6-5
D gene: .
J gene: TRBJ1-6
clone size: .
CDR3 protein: CASRRDSSNSPLHF
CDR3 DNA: TGTGCCAGCAGAAGGGACTCTTCAAATTCACCCCTCCACTTT

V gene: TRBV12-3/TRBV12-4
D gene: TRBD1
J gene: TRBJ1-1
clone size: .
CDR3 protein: CASSSTGKTEAFF
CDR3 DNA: TGTGCCAGCAGTTCGACAGGGAAGACTGAAGCTTTCTTT

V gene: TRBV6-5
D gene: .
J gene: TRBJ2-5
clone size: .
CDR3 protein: CASRRTSGPQETQYF
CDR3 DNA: TGTGCCAGCAGAAGGACATCCGGGCCCCAAGAGACCCAGTACTTC

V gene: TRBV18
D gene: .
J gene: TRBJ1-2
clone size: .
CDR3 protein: CASSPRTGHGYTF
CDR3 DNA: TGTGCCAGCTCACCACGCACAGGGCATGGCTACACCTTC

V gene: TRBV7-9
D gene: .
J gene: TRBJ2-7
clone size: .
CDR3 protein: CASSLAGRPYEQYF
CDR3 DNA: TGTGCCAGCAGCTTAGCGGGCAGGCCCTACGAGCAGTACTTC

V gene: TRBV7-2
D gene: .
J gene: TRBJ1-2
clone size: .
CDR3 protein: CASSSTGHSYGYTF
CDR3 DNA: TGTGCCAGCAGCTCAACGGGACACTCTTATGGCTACACCTTC

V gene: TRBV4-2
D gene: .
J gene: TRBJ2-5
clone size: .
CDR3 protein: CASSQVGSGVTQYF
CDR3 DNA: TGTGCCAGCAGCCAAGTAGGTAGCGGAGTGACCCAGTACTTC

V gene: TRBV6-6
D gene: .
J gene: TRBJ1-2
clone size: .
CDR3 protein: CASSLDSGYTF
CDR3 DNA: TGTGCCAGCAGTCTGGACAGCGGCTACACCTTC